The 18 T cell receptor beta chains in this list originate from one sample, sequenced in a study of CD8+ T cells in alopecia areata. The treatment is: oral pan-JAK inhibitor, 5-10 mg twice daily. In each case, RNA was isolated and then reverse transcribed into cDNA as the sequencing template. The method was immunoSEQ multiplex PCR; TCRdb's version includes in-frame clones alone and lacks a portion of them. This sample has about 180,000 clones, with about three fifths found just once. The material sequenced was CD4+ T cells sorted from blood, taken around week 55, from a patient treated with tofacitinib. The receptors stem from a human donor with alopecia areata.

The rearrangement joins TRBV2 to TRBJ1-4, with D possibly being TRBD1 (5 bases). This CDR3 spans 15 amino acids. CDR1 is SNHLY, CDR2 FYNNEI, per germline. V gave up 9 bases and J gave up 4 bases, with 18 bases separating them. CDR3 nucleotides: TGTGCCAGTTCCGGTAGGGCAGGGTTTAATGAAAAACTGTTTTTT. Amino acids: CASSGRAGFNEKLFF.

The table lists this clone with a count of one. V is TRBV20-1 and J is TRBJ2-5; D gene unclear. The length of the CDR3 is 11 residues. CDR1 is DFQATT and CDR2 is SNEGSKA in the germline V gene (reference sequence). V was shortened by 4 bases and J by 1 base, with 4 bases between the two germline ends. CDR3 bases: TGCAGTGCTAACGGCCAAGAGACCCAGTACTTC. Protein sequence: CSANGQETQYF.

V and J are TRBV5-1 and TRBJ2-7, with 7 bases matching TRBD1. The germline V gene encodes CDR1 SGHRS and CDR2 YFSETQ. There are 13 residues in the CDR3. V lost 4 bases to trimming and J lost 0 bases; unmatched junction nucleotides: 1. CDR3 loop: CASSGTVSYEQYF. The CDR3 DNA reads TGCGCCAGCAGCGGGACAGTCTCCTACGAGCAGTACTTC.

In its sample, this clone was seen a few times. The rearrangement uses TRBV11-2 and TRBJ2-2; either TRBD1 or TRBD2 may fit D (5 bases each). Trimming shortened V by 3 bases and J by 4 bases, and 9 bases separated the two germline ends. The CDR3 is 14 amino acids. Per the germline V gene, CDR1 is SGHAT and CDR2 is FQNNGV. The CDR3 loop reads CASSLTGPTGELFF. DNA for the CDR3: TGTGCCAGCAGCTTGACGGGGCCCACCGGGGAGCTGTTTTTT.

The CDR3 reads CAWSLGLGDLNYGYTF. The CDR3 DNA reads TGTGCCTGGAGTTTGGGCCTCGGGGACCTGAACTATGGCTACACCTTC. The rearrangement links TRBV30 to TRBJ1-2; D might be TRBD1 (5 bases). Germline V gene sequence: CDR1 GTSNPN, CDR2 SVGIG (reference sequence). Deletions cut 2 bases from V and 2 bases from J, with 18 bases between. CDR3 length equals 16 residues.

The gene calls are TRBV11-3 and TRBJ2-7; the D call may be TRBD1 or TRBD2 (5 bases each). The germline V gene encodes CDR1 SGHNT and CDR2 YENEEA. CDR3 length: 16 amino acids. Trimming stripped 1 base from V and 2 bases from J, with 15 bases between. CDR3 bases: TGTGCCAGCAGCTTAGCGGGACCCCAGTCCCCCTACGAGCAGTACTTC. It is translated as CASSLAGPQSPYEQYF. Supplemented by reference TRBV11-3 and TRBJ2-7, the full variable domain reads EAGVVQSPRYKIIEKKQPVAFWCNPISGHNTLYWYLQNLGQGPELLIRYENEEAVDDSQLPKDRFSAERLKGVDSTLKIQPAELGDSAVYLCASSLAGPQSPYEQYFGPGTRLTVT.

This clone was counted between two and nine times. J is TRBJ2-2 and V is TRBV13; D is undetermined. V was clipped by 5 bases and J by 2 bases, with 9 bases between them. This CDR3 contains 14 residues. Germline assignment: CDR1 PRHDT and CDR2 FYEKMQ (reference sequence). CDR3 nucleotide sequence: TGTGCCAGCAGCACCGGACCCAACACCGGGGAGCTGTTTTTT. Protein product: CASSTGPNTGELFF. Based on the CDR3 plus reference TRBV13 and TRBJ2-2, the full variable domain is AAGVIQSPRHLIKEKRETATLKCYPIPRHDTVYWYQQGPGQDPQFLISFYEKMQSDKGSIPDRFSAQQFSDYHSELNMSSLELGDSALYFCASSTGPNTGELFFGEGSRLTVL.

Only a few counts were recorded for this clone. This chain joins TRBV29-1 and TRBJ2-7; TRBD1 might be the D (5 bases). V gave up 5 bases and J gave up 4 bases, with 15 bases separating them. Germline CDR1 and CDR2: SQVTM and ANQGSEA. The CDR3 covers 13 residues. CDR3 loop: CSVRQAGLYEQYF. The CDR3 DNA is TGCAGCGTTCGGCAGGCAGGGCTGTACGAGCAGTACTTC.

This clone occurred a few times. The chain combines TRBV7-9 with TRBJ2-7, with TRBD1 matching 11 bases. The V gene's germline CDR1 is SEHNR and CDR2 FQNEAQ (reference sequence). V lost 1 base to trimming and J lost 4 bases; unmatched junction nucleotides: 3. The CDR3 consists of 15 residues. As DNA, the CDR3 is TGTGCCAGCAGCTTAGGGACAGGGGGCTTTTACGAGCAGTACTTC. It is translated as CASSLGTGGFYEQYF.

CDR3 amino acids: CASREAGNQPQHF. CDR3 bases: TGTGCCAGTAGGGAAGCAGGGAATCAGCCCCAGCATTTT. The chain employs TRBV19 and TRBJ1-5; D is possibly TRBD1 (5 bases). Germline loops: CDR1 LNHDA, CDR2 SQIVND (reference sequence). The CDR3 covers 13 residues. V lost 6 bases to trimming and J lost 4 bases, with 10 bases between them.

This clone was found once. The rearrangement joins TRBV30 to TRBJ1-5; D is perhaps TRBD1 (6 bases). V gave up 6 bases and J gave up 7 bases, with 22 bases separating them. The CDR3 consists of 15 residues. Per germline, CDR1 GTSNPN and CDR2 SVGIG (reference sequence). This CDR3 reads CACFQAAGVGQPQHF. CDR3 in DNA: TGTGCCTGCTTTCAAGCGGCAGGGGTCGGACAGCCCCAGCATTTT. Full variable domain (rest looked up from reference TRBV30 and TRBJ1-5): SQTIHQWPATLVQPVGSPLSLECTVEGTSNPNLYWYRQAAGRGLQLLFYSVGIGQISSEVPQNLSASRPQDRQFILSSKKLLLSDSGFYLCACFQAAGVGQPQHFGDGTRLSIL.

Ten or more counts support this clone. V is TRBV5-8 and J is TRBJ1-1; D gene unclear. Germline V gene sequence: CDR1 SGHTS, CDR2 YDEGEE. There are 13 residues in the CDR3. V was pared by 2 bases and J by 0 bases, with 5 bases between. The DNA of the CDR3 is TGTGCCAGCAGCTTCACAGTGAACACTGAAGCTTTCTTT. This gives the protein CASSFTVNTEAFF.

The chain joins TRBV30 to TRBJ2-2; TRBD1 matches 7 bases. Germline lookup yields CDR1 GTSNPN and CDR2 SVGIG (reference sequence). J gave up 4 bases and V 2 bases, and 7 bases lay outside the gene matches. This CDR3 spans 15 amino acids. CDR3 DNA: TGTGCCTGGAGTCAAACAGGGGCCGCCACCGGGGAGCTGTTTTTT. It specifies CAWSQTGAATGELFF.

The chain recombines TRBV19 with TRBJ2-3, with D possibly matching TRBD2 (6 bases). Trimming shortened V by 4 bases and J by 2 bases, and 10 bases separated the two germline ends. CDR3 length equals 14 residues. CDR1 and CDR2 (germline): LNHDA, SQIVND (reference sequence). The CDR3 DNA is TGTGCCAGTAGTACGGGACTTCCCACAGATACGCAGTATTTT. It yields the protein CASSTGLPTDTQYF. Drawing the rest from reference TRBV19 and TRBJ2-3, the complete variable domain is DGGITQSPKYLFRKEGQNVTLSCEQNLNHDAMYWYRQDPGQGLRLIYYSQIVNDFQKGDIAEGYSVSREKKESFPLTVTSAQKNPTAFYLCASSTGLPTDTQYFGPGTRLTVL.

This chain connects TRBV29-1 to TRBJ2-7; TRBD1 might be the D (6 bases). Trimming left V 4 bases short and J 1 base short, with 17 bases between. This CDR3 spans 15 amino acids. Per the germline V gene, CDR1 is SQVTM and CDR2 is ANQGSEA. The CDR3 DNA is TGCAGCGTTGGACTTAGGGGGTTCGGTTCCTACGAGCAGTACTTC. It specifies CSVGLRGFGSYEQYF.

The rearrangement links TRBV5-6 to TRBJ2-7; D may be TRBD2 (5 bases). V lost 1 base and J 6 bases, leaving 14 bases between the germline ends. The CDR3 is 14 residues long. Germline values: CDR1 SGHDT, CDR2 YYEEEE. Here the CDR3 reads CASSLKQRTSEQYF. DNA of the CDR3: TGTGCCAGCAGCTTGAAACAGCGGACGTCCGAGCAGTACTTC.

The chain uses TRBV4-1 and TRBJ1-5, with 7 positions matching TRBD1. The CDR3 spans 15 residues. Germline CDR1 reads MGHRA; CDR2 reads YSYEKL. J lost 5 bases, V lost 4 bases, and 8 bases had no gene match. This chain's CDR3 is CASSPRFTGDQPQHF. CDR3 DNA sequence: TGCGCCAGCAGCCCACGGTTCACAGGGGATCAGCCCCAGCATTTT.

The chain has TRBV6-1 and TRBJ1-6; D unclear. The V and J ends lost 7 bases and 4 bases respectively, with 14 bases between them. The CDR3 runs 15 residues. CDR1 is MNHNS, CDR2 SASEGT, per germline. The CDR3 bases are TGTGCCAGCACCGTATCCGGGGTATATAATTCACCCCTCCACTTT. Its translation: CASTVSGVYNSPLHF.